This is a list of T cell receptor beta chains from one sample in a study of cytomegalovirus exposure and HLA in healthy donors. Profiling relied on immunoSEQ multiplex PCR, and the TCRdb table lists in-frame clones only, not all of them. The sample has about 260,000 clones, less than 95% seen once. The sequenced sample consisted of PBMCs. The receptors originated from a woman in her twenties or thirties in good health and CMV-seronegative. Both conserved end residues are part of each CDR3. A D gene is named only where the DNA matches it firmly. Only some rows state a clone size, as once, few, many or a class for expanded clones.

clone_size	v_call	d_call	j_call	cdr3_nt	cdr3_aa
NA	TRBV5-1	TRBD2	TRBJ2-1	TGCGCCAGCAGCTACCTAGCGGGAGTTAGTAATGAGCAGTTCTTC	CASSYLAGVSNEQFF
NA	TRBV11-2	NA	TRBJ1-4	TGTGCCAGCAGCCCCTTAAAGTCAGAGACGAAACTGTTTTTT	CASSPLKSETKLFF
few	TRBV28	NA	TRBJ2-3	TGTGCCAGCAGCTCCCGGGCTACGCAGTATTTT	CASSSRATQYF
NA	TRBV7-2	NA	TRBJ2-2	TGTGCCAGTATCCCTATTGGAGGGGACACCGGGGAGCTGTTTTTT	CASIPIGGDTGELFF
NA	TRBV4-3	NA	TRBJ1-2	TGCGCCAGCAGCCAAGGAAACAGGGACGCAGAGTACTATGGCTACACCTTC	CASSQGNRDAEYYGYTF
few	TRBV6-5	NA	TRBJ2-7	TGTGCCAGCAGTTACGGCTCCCCCTACGAGCAGTACTTC	CASSYGSPYEQYF
NA	TRBV28	TRBD2	TRBJ2-7	TGTGCCAGCAGTGACCGACTAGCGGATTCATACGAGCAGTACTTC	CASSDRLADSYEQYF
NA	TRBV10-3	TRBD2	TRBJ2-3	TGTGCCATCTCGACTAGCGGGAGCCCAGATACGCAGTATTTT	CAISTSGSPDTQYF
once	TRBV7-8	TRBD2	TRBJ2-1	TGTGCCAGCAGCTCCCCGGGACTAGCGCCAGCGAATGAGCAGTTCTTC	CASSSPGLAPANEQFF
few	TRBV11-1	NA	TRBJ2-1	TGTGCCAGCAGCTTAGCTGGGCAGAGCTCCTACAATGAGCAGTTCTTC	CASSLAGQSSYNEQFF
NA	TRBV5-5	NA	TRBJ1-2	TGTGCCAGCAGCTTGGAGATCCCCCGGGGCTACACCTTC	CASSLEIPRGYTF
many	TRBV4-3	NA	TRBJ2-7	TGCGCCAGCAGCCAAGATCTGGGGCCCGGCTACGAGCAGTACTTC	CASSQDLGPGYEQYF
NA	TRBV5-1	NA	TRBJ2-3	TGCGCCAGCTCCAGCGGCGGCCCTGACTCCACAGATACGCAGTATTTT	CASSSGGPDSTDTQYF
NA	TRBV6-1	NA	TRBJ2-7	TGTGCCAGCAGTGATCAGGTTCTAATAACCTACGAGCAGTACTTC	CASSDQVLITYEQYF
NA	TRBV4-3	NA	TRBJ2-3	TGCGCCAGCAGCCTAAGTGAGTCGCGAACAGATACGCAGTATTTT	CASSLSESRTDTQYF
NA	TRBV19	NA	TRBJ2-7	TGTGCCAGTAGTATATCTAACAGCAACTACGAGCAGTACTTC	CASSISNSNYEQYF
once	TRBV21-1	NA	TRBJ2-6	TGTGCCAGCGTACCTCTAGGCTCTGGGGCCAACGTCCTGACTTTC	CASVPLGSGANVLTF
NA	TRBV7-8	NA	TRBJ2-7	TGTGCCAGCAGACCCACTCGAGGTAGCGGCCTTCTTCCGAACGAGCAGTACTTC	CASRPTRGSGLLPNEQYF
NA	TRBV28	NA	TRBJ2-7	TGTGCCAGCAGTTTCAGGGAGGTAGTGTACGAGCAGTACTTC	CASSFREVVYEQYF
NA	TRBV27	NA	TRBJ2-2	TGTGCCAGCAGTTTAGCAGGGGGGTGGCCCGGGGAGCTGTTTTTT	CASSLAGGWPGELFF